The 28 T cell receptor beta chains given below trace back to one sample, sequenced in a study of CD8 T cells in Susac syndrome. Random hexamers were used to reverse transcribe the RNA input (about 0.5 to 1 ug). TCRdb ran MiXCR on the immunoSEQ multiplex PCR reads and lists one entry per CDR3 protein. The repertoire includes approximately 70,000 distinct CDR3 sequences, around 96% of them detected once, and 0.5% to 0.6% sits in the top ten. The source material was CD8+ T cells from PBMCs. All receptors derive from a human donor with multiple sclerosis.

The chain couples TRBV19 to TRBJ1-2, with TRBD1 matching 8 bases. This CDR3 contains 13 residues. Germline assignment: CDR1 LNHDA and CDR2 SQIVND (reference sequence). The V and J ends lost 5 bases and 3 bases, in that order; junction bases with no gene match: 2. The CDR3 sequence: CASSVQGDYGYTF. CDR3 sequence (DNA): TGTGCCAGTAGTGTACAGGGGGACTATGGCTACACCTTC.

CDR3 nucleotides: TGTGCCAGCAGCTTAGGCGCAGGGAGTGATTATGGCTACACCTTC. Protein sequence: CASSLGAGSDYGYTF. The chain has TRBV7-9 and TRBJ1-2; D possibly corresponds to TRBD1 (5 bases). V gave up 1 base and J gave up 5 bases, with 14 bases separating them. CDR1 and CDR2 (germline): SEHNR, FQNEAQ (reference sequence). The CDR3 contains 15 residues.

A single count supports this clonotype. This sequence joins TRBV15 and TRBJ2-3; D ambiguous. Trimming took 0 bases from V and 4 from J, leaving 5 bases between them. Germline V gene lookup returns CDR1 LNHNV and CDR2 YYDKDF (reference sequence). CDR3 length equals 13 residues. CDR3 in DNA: TGTGCCACCAGCAGAGATTTCTCAGATACGCAGTATTTT. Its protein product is CATSRDFSDTQYF. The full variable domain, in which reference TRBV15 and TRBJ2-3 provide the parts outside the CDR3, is DAMVIQNPRYQVTQFGKPVTLSCSQTLNHNVMYWYQQKSSQAPKLLFHYYDKDFNNEADTPDNFQSRRPNTSFCFLDIRSPGLGDTAMYLCATSRDFSDTQYFGPGTRLTVL.

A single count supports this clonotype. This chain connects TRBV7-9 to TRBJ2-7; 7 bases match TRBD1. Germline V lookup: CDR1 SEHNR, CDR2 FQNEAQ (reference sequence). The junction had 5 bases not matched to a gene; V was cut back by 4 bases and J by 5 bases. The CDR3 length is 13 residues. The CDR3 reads CASSSTGIDEQYF. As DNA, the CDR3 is TGTGCCAGCAGCTCGACAGGGATTGACGAGCAGTACTTC.

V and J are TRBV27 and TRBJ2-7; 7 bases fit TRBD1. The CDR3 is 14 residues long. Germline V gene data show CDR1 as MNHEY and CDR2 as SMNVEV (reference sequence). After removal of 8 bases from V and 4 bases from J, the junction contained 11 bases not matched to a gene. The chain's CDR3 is CASDIDRAHYEQYF. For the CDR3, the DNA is TGTGCCAGCGACATCGACAGGGCTCATTACGAGCAGTACTTC.

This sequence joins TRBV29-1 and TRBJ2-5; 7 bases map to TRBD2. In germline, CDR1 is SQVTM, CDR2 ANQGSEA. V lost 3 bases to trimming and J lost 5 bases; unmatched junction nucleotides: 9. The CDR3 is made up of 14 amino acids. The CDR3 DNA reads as TGCAGCGTTGATTCGCCTAGCGGTTGGGAGACCCAGTACTTC. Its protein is CSVDSPSGWETQYF.

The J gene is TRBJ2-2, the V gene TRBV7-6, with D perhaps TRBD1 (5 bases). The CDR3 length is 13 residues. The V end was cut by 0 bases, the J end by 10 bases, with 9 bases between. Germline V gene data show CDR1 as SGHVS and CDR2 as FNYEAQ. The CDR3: CASSLATDAELFF. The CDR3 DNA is TGTGCCAGCAGCTTAGCGACAGACGCGGAGCTGTTTTTT.

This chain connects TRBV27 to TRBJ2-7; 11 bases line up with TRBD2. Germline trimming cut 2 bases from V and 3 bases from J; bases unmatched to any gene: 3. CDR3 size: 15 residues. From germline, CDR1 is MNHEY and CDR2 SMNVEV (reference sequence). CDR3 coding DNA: TGTGCCAGCAGTTTAGGGGGACTAGCGGACTACGAGCAGTACTTC. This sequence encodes CASSLGGLADYEQYF.

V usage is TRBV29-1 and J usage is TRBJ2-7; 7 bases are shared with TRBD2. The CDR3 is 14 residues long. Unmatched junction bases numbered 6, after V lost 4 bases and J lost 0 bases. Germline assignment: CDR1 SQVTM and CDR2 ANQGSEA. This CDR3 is CSVAGGQSSYEQYF. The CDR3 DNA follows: TGCAGCGTTGCGGGAGGACAAAGCTCCTACGAGCAGTACTTC.

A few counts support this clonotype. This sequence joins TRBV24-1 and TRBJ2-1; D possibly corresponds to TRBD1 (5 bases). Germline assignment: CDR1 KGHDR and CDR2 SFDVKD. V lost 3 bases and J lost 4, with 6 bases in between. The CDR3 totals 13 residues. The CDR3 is CATSDTGYNEQFF. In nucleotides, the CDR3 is TGTGCCACCAGTGATACAGGTTACAATGAGCAGTTCTTC.

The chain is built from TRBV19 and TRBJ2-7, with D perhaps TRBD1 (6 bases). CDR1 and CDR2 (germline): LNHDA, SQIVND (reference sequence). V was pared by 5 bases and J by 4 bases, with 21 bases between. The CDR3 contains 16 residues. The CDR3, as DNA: TGTGCCAGTAGTGATTTTAAGACAGGCGGGTTATACGAGCAGTACTTC. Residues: CASSDFKTGGLYEQYF.

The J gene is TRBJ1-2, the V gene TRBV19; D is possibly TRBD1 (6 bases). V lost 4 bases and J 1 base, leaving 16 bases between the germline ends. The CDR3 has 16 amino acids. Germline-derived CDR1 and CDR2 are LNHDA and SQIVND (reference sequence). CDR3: CASSTPQGHFNYGYTF. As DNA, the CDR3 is TGTGCCAGTAGTACCCCCCAGGGACACTTTAACTATGGCTACACCTTC.

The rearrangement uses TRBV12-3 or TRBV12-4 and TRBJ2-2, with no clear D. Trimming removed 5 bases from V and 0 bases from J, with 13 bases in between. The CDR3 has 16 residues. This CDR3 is CASSILVAANTGELFF. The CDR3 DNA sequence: TGTGCCAGCAGTATATTAGTAGCCGCGAACACCGGGGAGCTGTTTTTT.

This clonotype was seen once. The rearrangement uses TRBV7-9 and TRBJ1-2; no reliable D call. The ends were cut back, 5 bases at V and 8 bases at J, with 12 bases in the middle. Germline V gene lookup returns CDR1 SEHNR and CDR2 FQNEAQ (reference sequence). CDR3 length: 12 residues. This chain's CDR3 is CASSQQPEGYTF. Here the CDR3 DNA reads TGTGCCAGCAGCCAACAGCCGGAGGGCTACACCTTC.

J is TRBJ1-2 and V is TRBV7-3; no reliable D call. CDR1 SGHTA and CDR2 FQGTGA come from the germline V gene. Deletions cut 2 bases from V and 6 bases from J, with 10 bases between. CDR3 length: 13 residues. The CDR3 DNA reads TGTGCCAGCAGCTTACCCGGAAATGATGGCTACACCTTC. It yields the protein CASSLPGNDGYTF.

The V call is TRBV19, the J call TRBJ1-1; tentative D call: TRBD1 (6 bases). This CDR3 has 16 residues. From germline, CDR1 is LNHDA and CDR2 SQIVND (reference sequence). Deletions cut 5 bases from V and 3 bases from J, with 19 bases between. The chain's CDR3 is CASSVRQASSDTEAFF. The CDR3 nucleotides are TGTGCCAGTAGTGTGCGACAGGCTTCGTCTGACACTGAAGCTTTCTTT.

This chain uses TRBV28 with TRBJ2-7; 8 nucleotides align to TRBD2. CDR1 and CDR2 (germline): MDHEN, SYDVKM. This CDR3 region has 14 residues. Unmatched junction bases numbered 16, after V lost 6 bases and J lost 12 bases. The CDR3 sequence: CASSSRGGTYRLYF. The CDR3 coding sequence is TGTGCCAGCAGCTCCCGCGGGGGGACATATAGGCTGTACTTC.

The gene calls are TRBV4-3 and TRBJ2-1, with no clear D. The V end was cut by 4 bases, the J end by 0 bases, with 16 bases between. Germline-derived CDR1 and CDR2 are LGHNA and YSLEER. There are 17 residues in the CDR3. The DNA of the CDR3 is TGCGCCAGCAGCCGCTCGGTAGCTTTGCTCTCCTACAATGAGCAGTTCTTC. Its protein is CASSRSVALLSYNEQFF.

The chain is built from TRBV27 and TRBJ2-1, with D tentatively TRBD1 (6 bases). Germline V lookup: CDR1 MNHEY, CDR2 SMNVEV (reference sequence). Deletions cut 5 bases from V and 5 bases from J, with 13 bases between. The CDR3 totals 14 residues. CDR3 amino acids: CASSGRGIHNEQFF. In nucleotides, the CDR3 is TGTGCCAGCAGTGGCAGGGGAATCCACAATGAGCAGTTCTTC.

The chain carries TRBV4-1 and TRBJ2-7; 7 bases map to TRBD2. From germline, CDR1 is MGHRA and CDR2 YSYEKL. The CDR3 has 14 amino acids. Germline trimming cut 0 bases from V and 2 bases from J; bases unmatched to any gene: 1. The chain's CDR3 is CASSQEAGAYEQYF. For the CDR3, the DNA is TGCGCCAGCAGCCAAGAGGCGGGGGCCTACGAGCAGTACTTC.

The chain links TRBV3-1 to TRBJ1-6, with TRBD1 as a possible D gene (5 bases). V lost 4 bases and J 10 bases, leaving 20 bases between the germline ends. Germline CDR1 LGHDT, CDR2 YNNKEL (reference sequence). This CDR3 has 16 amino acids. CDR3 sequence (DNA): TGTGCCAGCAGCCCCGGGACTAACTGGAGAGGGTCACCCCTCCACTTT. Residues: CASSPGTNWRGSPLHF. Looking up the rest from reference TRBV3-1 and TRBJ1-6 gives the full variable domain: DTAVSQTPKYLVTQMGNDKSIKCEQNLGHDTMYWYKQDSKKFLKIMFSYNNKELIINETVPNRFSPKSPDKAHLNLHINSLELGDSAVYFCASSPGTNWRGSPLHFGNGTRLTVT.

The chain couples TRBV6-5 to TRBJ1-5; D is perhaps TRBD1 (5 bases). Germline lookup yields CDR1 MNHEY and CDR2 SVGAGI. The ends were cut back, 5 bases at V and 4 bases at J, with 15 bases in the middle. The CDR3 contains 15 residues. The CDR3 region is CASSRKGVPNQPQHF. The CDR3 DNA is TGTGCCAGCAGTAGAAAAGGGGTCCCGAATCAGCCCCAGCATTTT.

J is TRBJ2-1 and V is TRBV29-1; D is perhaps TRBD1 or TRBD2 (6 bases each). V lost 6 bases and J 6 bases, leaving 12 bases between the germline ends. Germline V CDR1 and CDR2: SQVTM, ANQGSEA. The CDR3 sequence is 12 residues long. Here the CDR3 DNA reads TGCAGCGTCAGAAGGGGGGCCAATGAGCAGTTCTTC. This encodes CSVRRGANEQFF.

CDR3 coding DNA: TGTGCCATCAGTGAGCCGGACCGATACAATGAGCAGTTCTTC. Residues: CAISEPDRYNEQFF. This rearrangement joins TRBV10-3 to TRBJ2-1; D remains unclear. Looked up from germline, CDR1 is ENHRY and CDR2 is SYGVKD. Trimming shortened V by 2 bases and J by 4 bases, and 9 bases separated the two germline ends. The CDR3 contains 14 residues.

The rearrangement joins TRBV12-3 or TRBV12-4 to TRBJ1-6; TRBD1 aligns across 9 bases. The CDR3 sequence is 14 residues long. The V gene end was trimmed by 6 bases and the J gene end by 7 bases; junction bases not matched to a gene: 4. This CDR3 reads CASRLTGGNSPLHF. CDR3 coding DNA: TGTGCCAGCAGGCTGACAGGGGGGAATTCACCCCTCCACTTT.

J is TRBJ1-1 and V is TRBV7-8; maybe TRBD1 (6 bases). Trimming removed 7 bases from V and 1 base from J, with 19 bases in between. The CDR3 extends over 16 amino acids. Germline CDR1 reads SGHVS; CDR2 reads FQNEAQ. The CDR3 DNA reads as TGTGCCAGCACCACCGGAGGGGGGATCGAGAACACTGAAGCTTTCTTT. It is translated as CASTTGGGIENTEAFF.

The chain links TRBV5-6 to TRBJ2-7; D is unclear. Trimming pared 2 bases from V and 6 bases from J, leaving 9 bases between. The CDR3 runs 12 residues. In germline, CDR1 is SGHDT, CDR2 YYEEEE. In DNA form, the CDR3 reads TGTGCCAGCAGCTTTTTAGGCCGCGAGCAGTACTTC. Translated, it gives CASSFLGREQYF.

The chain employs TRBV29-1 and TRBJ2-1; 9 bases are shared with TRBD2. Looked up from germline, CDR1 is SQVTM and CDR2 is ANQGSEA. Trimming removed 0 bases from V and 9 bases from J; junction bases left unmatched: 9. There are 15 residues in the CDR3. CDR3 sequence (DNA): TGCAGCGTTGAAGAGGTGGCTAGCGGGACTGGTGAGCAGTTCTTC. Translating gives CSVEEVASGTGEQFF.